Presented here are 32 T cell receptor beta chains from one specimen sequenced in a study of tumor and adjacent non-tumor tissue in lung cancer. A modified ARM-PCR protocol with three rounds of nested PCR amplified TCRbeta. TCRdb re-analysed the multiplex PCR reads in MiXCR, keeping a single row per CDR3 protein. The data hold just over 200,000 distinct CDR3 sequences, with 60% to 85% observed a single time. RNA was extracted from bulk tissue without any cell sorting. Material: lung tumor tissue. Receptors were obtained from a man aged 55 to 69 with non-small cell lung cancer.

This clonotype showed up many times. The chain couples TRBV12-3 or TRBV12-4 to TRBJ1-2; D is perhaps TRBD1 (5 bases). CDR3 length equals 14 residues. Between the trimmed V and J ends, which lost 2 bases and 4 bases, there was a span of 11 bases. CDR3 loop: CASSLSGGAYGYTF. The CDR3 DNA follows: TGTGCCAGCAGTTTAAGTGGGGGAGCCTATGGCTACACCTTC.

On this clonotype itself: An end of the junction differs from the germline gene, which may be a read error. V usage is TRBV11-2 and J usage is TRBJ2-1; 12 positions agree with TRBD1. CDR1 SGHAT and CDR2 FQNNGV come from the germline V gene. The CDR3 length is 16 residues. The CDR3 loop is CANSVGGTGGRGGQFF. The CDR3 region has the DNA TGTGCCAACAGCGTAGGAGGGACAGGGGGCAGGGGTGGGCAGTTCTTC.

The rearrangement links TRBV12-3 or TRBV12-4 to TRBJ2-6; the D is unclear. This CDR3 contains 14 residues. Trimming pared 8 bases from V and 0 bases from J, leaving 8 bases between. CDR3 sequence reads: CASCVNSGANVLTF. The CDR3 nucleotides are TGTGCCAGCTGTGTTAACTCTGGGGCCAACGTCCTGACTTTC.

This clonotype came up once. At one end, the junction sequence differs from germline, possibly due to a read error. This chain uses TRBV11-2 with TRBJ2-5; D gene ambiguous. CDR3 size: 14 residues. The germline gives CDR1 SGHAT, CDR2 FQNNGV. The CDR3 spells CVSSIRHGRETQYF. The CDR3 DNA is TGTGTCAGCAGCATCAGACATGGGCGAGAGACCCAGTACTTC.

Details on this clonotype: A read error may account for a junction end that differs from germline. This rearrangement joins TRBV6-2 or TRBV6-3 to TRBJ2-7; D gene unclear. This CDR3 spans 12 amino acids. In germline, CDR1 is MNHEY, CDR2 SVGEGT. CDR3 sequence reads: CACSFDGLEQYF. The CDR3 nucleotides read TGTGCCTGCAGTTTTGACGGGCTCGAGCAATACTTC.

To note about this clonotype: This CDR3 fails to terminate in the conserved phenylalanine or tryptophan, so it likely reflects a read error. Because the CDR3's place on the DNA is in doubt, the DNA is left out and the CDR3 is given as listed by TCRdb. The chain recombines TRBV6-6 with TRBJ1-1. Germline V gene lookup returns CDR1 MNHNY and CDR2 SVGAGI (reference sequence). Counting both end residues, the CDR3 totals 12 amino acids. CDR3 in amino acids: CASRKGITEAFS.

Worth noting for this clonotype: This sequence may be a read error, since a much larger clone differs from it by one base. The J gene is TRBJ1-4, the V gene TRBV7-9; D not resolved. The CDR3 runs to 15 residues. CDR1 and CDR2 (germline): SEHNR, FQNEAQ (reference sequence). The CDR3 loop is CSSSLRTATNEKLFF. The CDR3 coding sequence is TGTTCCAGCAGCTTAAGGACGGCAACTAATGAAAAACTGTTTTTT.

This clonotype was detected only a few times. The chain combines TRBV6-1 with TRBJ2-7; 10 nucleotides match TRBD2. Germline V gives CDR1 MNHNS, CDR2 SASEGT. J was trimmed by 5 bases and V by 8 bases; bases with no gene match: 6. CDR3 length: 13 amino acids. The CDR3 region is CASGIAGGNEQYF. For the CDR3, the DNA is TGTGCCAGCGGGATAGCGGGAGGCAACGAGCAGTACTTC.

This clonotype came up a few times. Compared with germline, one end of the junction differs, possibly owing to a read error. This sequence joins TRBV4-3 and TRBJ1-4; D not resolved. The germline CDR1 and CDR2 sequences are LGHNA and YSLEER. The CDR3 contains 16 residues. The CDR3 is CANSQEPQAVGEKLFF. As DNA, the CDR3 is TGCGCCAACAGCCAAGAACCCCAGGCAGTAGGAGAAAAACTGTTCTTT.

This clonotype has only one observation. A read error may account for a junction end that differs from germline. The V and J genes are TRBV12-3 or TRBV12-4 and TRBJ1-1; TRBD1 is a possible D gene (5 bases). The CDR3 has 14 residues. The CDR3 reads CVSRSTALDTEASF. The CDR3 DNA reads TGTGTCAGCAGATCGACAGCCCTTGACACTGAAGCTTCCTTT.

This clonotype was observed once. Just one base apart from a much larger clone, this may be a read error. The V call is TRBV20-1, the J call TRBJ2-5; 8 bases line up with TRBD2. V lost 6 bases, J lost 7 bases, and 13 bases stayed unmatched. CDR1 DFQATT and CDR2 SNEGSKA come from the germline V gene (reference sequence). There are 14 residues in the CDR3. Here the CDR3 DNA reads TGCAGTGCAACGGGACTAGAGGGAGTAAGGACCCAGTACTTC. It is translated as CSATGLEGVRTQYF.

On this clonotype itself: No conserved phenylalanine or tryptophan ends this CDR3, so it is likely a read error. CDR3 loop: CASSLGAGGPDTQYS. The CDR3 DNA sequence: TGTGCCAGCAGCTTAGGAGCGGGGGGGCCCGATACACAGTATTCT. The V and J genes are TRBV11-2 and TRBJ2-3, with 10 nucleotides matching TRBD2. The CDR3 has 15 amino acids. Germline loops: CDR1 SGHAT, CDR2 FQNNGV.

Concerning this clonotype: An end of the junction differs from the germline gene, which may be a read error. CDR3 in amino acids: CTSSQVMRGTSTGTQYF. DNA of the CDR3: TGCACCAGCAGCCAAGTAATGAGGGGAACAAGCACAGGTACGCAGTATTTT. This rearrangement joins TRBV4-3 to TRBJ2-3, with D perhaps TRBD1 or TRBD2 (5 bases each). Germline CDR1 reads LGHNA; CDR2 reads YSLEER. The CDR3 consists of 17 residues.

This clonotype showed up just once. The genes are TRBV2 and TRBJ2-1; 7 nucleotides line up with TRBD1. Per the germline V gene, CDR1 is SNHLY and CDR2 is FYNNEI. The V gene end was trimmed by 5 bases and the J gene end by 7 bases; junction bases not matched to a gene: 17. The CDR3 is made up of 17 amino acids. The CDR3 DNA is TGTGCCAGCAGTCTAAGGGGCTGGACAGGACGAAAGAATGAGCAGTTCTTC. Its protein product is CASSLRGWTGRKNEQFF.

The chain carries TRBV20-1 and TRBJ2-5; the D gene is possibly TRBD2 (5 bases). The CDR3 has 13 amino acids. Germline CDR1 DFQATT, CDR2 SNEGSKA (reference sequence). CDR3 DNA sequence: TGCATTGCCAACCGGGATGATCAAGAGACCCAGTACTTC. Amino acids: CIANRDDQETQYF.

A word on this clonotype: The germline gene is not matched at one end of the junction; a read error may be the cause. V usage is TRBV20-1 and J usage is TRBJ2-1, with a possible D match to TRBD2 (6 bases). This CDR3 contains 12 residues. The germline CDR1 and CDR2 sequences are DFQATT and SNEGSKA (reference sequence). The CDR3 spells CRALAEYKEQFF. The DNA of the CDR3 is TGCCGTGCTTTAGCGGAGTACAAAGAGCAGTTCTTC.

J is TRBJ2-7 and V is TRBV29-1; D remains ambiguous. CDR3 length equals 13 residues. Trimming left V 0 bases short and J 5 bases short, with 11 bases between. Germline V lookup: CDR1 SQVTM, CDR2 ANQGSEA. DNA of the CDR3: TGCAGCGTTGAAGATACAGATTCCAACGAGCAGTACTTC. Translating it yields CSVEDTDSNEQYF.

This clonotype was recorded at least ten times. V and J are TRBV29-1 and TRBJ1-2; D ambiguous. The CDR3 covers 12 residues. V lost 2 bases, J lost 8 bases, and 12 bases lay in between. Germline loops: CDR1 SQVTM, CDR2 ANQGSEA. DNA for the CDR3: TGCAGCGTTGAACCTAAAGCGGGGGGCTACACCTTC. It encodes CSVEPKAGGYTF.

Worth noting for this clonotype: This could be a read error, since a much larger clone is one nucleotide away. V and J are TRBV20-1 and TRBJ1-3; unclear D gene. The CDR3 sequence is 12 residues long. The V end lost 6 bases, the J end lost 3 bases, and 9 bases lay between the germline ends. Germline V CDR1 and CDR2: DFQATT, SNEGSKA (reference sequence). The CDR3 DNA sequence: TGCAGTGCCGGGAGCGTTGGAAACACCATATATTTT. It yields the protein CSAGSVGNTIYF.

In the case of this clonotype: At one end, the junction sequence differs from germline, possibly due to a read error. The V and J genes are TRBV7-2 and TRBJ2-5, with TRBD2 identical over 12 bases. The germline V gene has CDR1 SGHTA and CDR2 FQGNSA. This CDR3 has 17 residues. The CDR3 nucleotides read TGTGCCAGCAGCTTAGGAGGGACTAGCGGGCCCAGAGAGACCCAGTATTTC. Translating gives CASSLGGTSGPRETQYF.

This clonotype was picked up one time. This clone may be a read error of a much larger clone one base away. The chain links TRBV28 to TRBJ2-3; D not resolved. The CDR3 consists of 15 residues. V lost 5 bases to trimming and J lost 0 bases, with 12 bases between them. Germline V CDR1 and CDR2: MDHEN, SYDVKM. The CDR3: CASSPASLSTDTQYF. CDR3 coding DNA: TGTGCCAGCAGTCCCGCGAGCCTTAGCACAGATACGCAGTATTTT.

The chain couples TRBV18 to TRBJ2-1; no firm D call. Germline V lookup: CDR1 KGHSH, CDR2 LQKENI. V lost 1 base and J lost 9, with 10 bases in between. The CDR3 runs to 13 residues. CDR3 coding DNA: TGTGCCAGCTCACCACGTTCTGGTCCTGAGCAGTTCTTC. Protein: CASSPRSGPEQFF.

The chain combines TRBV12-3 or TRBV12-4 with TRBJ2-1; 8 nucleotides line up with TRBD2. The better agreement between TRBJ2-7 and the DNA end casts doubt on the J call. The CDR3 covers 14 residues. CDR3 amino acids: CASGPLGGGSEQYF. The CDR3 nucleotides are TGTGCCAGCGGCCCTTTAGGCGGGGGGAGTGAGCAGTACTTC.

The chain has TRBV6-2 or TRBV6-3 and TRBJ2-1; possibly TRBD2 for D (6 bases). Germline lookup yields CDR1 MNHEY and CDR2 SVGEGT. V was shortened by 4 bases and J by 10 bases, with 20 bases between the two germline ends. The CDR3 is 15 amino acids. CDR3 loop: CASSWTNRLTGEQFF. The DNA for the CDR3 is TGTGCCAGCAGTTGGACTAACAGGTTAACGGGGGAGCAGTTCTTC.

Remarks on this clonotype: A read error may produce the germline difference seen at one junction end. CDR3 coding DNA: TGCGCCAGTAGCCAAGACTGGACAGGGGTGAACACTGAAGCTTTCTTT. It is translated as CASSQDWTGVNTEAFF. V usage is TRBV4-3 and J usage is TRBJ1-1; the match to TRBD1 covers 9 bases. Germline assignment: CDR1 LGHNA and CDR2 YSLEER. The CDR3 is 16 amino acids.

The V gene is TRBV5-6, the J gene TRBJ1-4; the match to TRBD1 covers 7 bases. The germline V gene encodes CDR1 SGHDT and CDR2 YYEEEE. V trimming: 0 bases; J trimming: 7 bases; junction bases outside the gene matches: 3. The CDR3 runs to 14 residues. CDR3 region: CASSLGGGTEKLFF. CDR3 nucleotide sequence: TGTGCCAGCAGCTTGGGAGGGGGCACTGAAAAACTGTTTTTT. Full variable domain (rest looked up from reference TRBV5-6 and TRBJ1-4): DAGVTQSPTHLIKTRGQQVTLRCSPKSGHDTVSWYQQALGQGPQFIFQYYEEEERQRGNFPDRFSGHQFPNYSSELNVNALLLGDSALYLCASSLGGGTEKLFFGSGTQLSVL.

In its sample, this clonotype was seen many times. The chain is built from TRBV4-2 and TRBJ2-2, with D unresolved. Trimming pared 4 bases from V and 2 bases from J, leaving 11 bases between. The CDR3 runs 15 residues. The V gene's germline CDR1 is LGHNA and CDR2 YNFKEQ. The CDR3 region is CASSLRRGNTGELFF. CDR3 nucleotide sequence: TGTGCCAGCAGCCTACGGCGAGGTAACACCGGGGAGCTGTTTTTT.

Turning to this clonotype: A much more abundant neighbour one base away suggests this may be a read error. The chain recombines TRBV29-1 with TRBJ1-1; D unclear. The length of the CDR3 is 13 residues. V dropped 3 bases and J dropped 0 bases, with 8 bases sitting between them. Germline-derived CDR1 and CDR2 are SQVTM and ANQGSEA. The CDR3 reads CSVERRMNTEAFF. Here the CDR3 DNA reads TGCAGCGTTGAGAGACGGATGAACACTGAAGCTTTCTTT.

The rearrangement uses TRBV7-9 and TRBJ2-7; 7 bases map to TRBD2. Germline CDR1 reads SEHNR; CDR2 reads FQNEAQ (reference sequence). J lost 5 bases, V lost 7 bases, and 8 bases had no gene match. CDR3 length equals 13 residues. For the CDR3, the DNA is TGTGCCAGCACCCGGGGAGGGGTGGACGAGCAGTACTTC. This translates into CASTRGGVDEQYF.

To note about this clonotype: The CDR3 ends on some other residue instead of the conserved phenylalanine or tryptophan, so this is likely a read error. V is TRBV29-1 and J is TRBJ2-7; 8 bases fit TRBD2. With V trimmed by 4 bases and J by 7 bases, 15 bases remained unmatched. Germline assignment: CDR1 SQVTM and CDR2 ANQGSEA. The CDR3 loop spans 15 amino acids. DNA for the CDR3: TGCAGCGTTGTTATCCGGGCGGGAGGACCTGGTGAGCAGTACATC. The encoded protein is CSVVIRAGGPGEQYI.

This clonotype has just one count. The junction does not match germline at one end; this may be a read error. This sequence joins TRBV20-1 and TRBJ2-5; possibly TRBD2 for D (5 bases). CDR1 is DFQATT, CDR2 SNEGSKA, per germline (reference sequence). The CDR3 is 13 residues long. CDR3 in amino acids: CSTRDQWEETQYF. The CDR3 DNA reads TGCAGTACTAGAGATCAGTGGGAAGAGACCCAGTACTTC.

Comments on this clonotype: Possible read error: a much larger clone is one base away. The rearrangement links TRBV20-1 to TRBJ1-5; D is unclear. Judging by the DNA end, TRBJ2-3 fits better; the J call may be wrong. In germline, CDR1 is DFQATT, CDR2 SNEGSKA (reference sequence). The CDR3 length is 13 residues. The CDR3 here is CSARVTADQPQYF. For the CDR3, the DNA is TGCAGTGCTAGAGTGACGGCTGATCAGCCCCAGTATTTT.